This T cell receptor (beta chain) comes out of a study of cytomegalovirus exposure and HLA in healthy donors. Overall study context: For the 300 to 450 genotyped donors, about 81% fell within the Caucasian-associated ancestry cluster. Study-level findings and limits: While the bulk of TCR sequences proved rare, some public TCRs turned up in many donors. According to the study, about 180 TCR beta chains were cytomegalovirus-associated.

Only a few counts were recorded for this clone. Its antigen is still unknown. V trimming: 5 bases; J trimming: 7 bases; junction bases outside the gene matches: 16. The germline gives CDR1 SGHTA, CDR2 FQGNSA. This CDR3 spans 18 amino acids. Primers included in the PCR were 60 Vbeta and 13 Jbeta primers. In the original processing: Later analysis identified tens of millions of unique TCR beta chains, 9 million to 13 million shared. Sequenced by immunoSEQ multiplex PCR; TCRdb stores in-frame clones only, minus some. The V and J calls and the clone size are those of that table, but D and trimming were determined from the DNA. Of approximately 100,000 clones in the sample, 10% were seen once.

Sequencing input: PBMCs. V is TRBV7-2 and J is TRBJ2-2; 10 nucleotides line up with TRBD2. The sequence was collected from a middle-aged man in good health and CMV-seropositive. CDR3 sequence (DNA): TGTGCCAGCAGCCTCCGGGAGAGCGGGAGGGCGGGAGTCGGGGAGCTGTTTTTT. Amino acids: CASSLRESGRAGVGELFF.